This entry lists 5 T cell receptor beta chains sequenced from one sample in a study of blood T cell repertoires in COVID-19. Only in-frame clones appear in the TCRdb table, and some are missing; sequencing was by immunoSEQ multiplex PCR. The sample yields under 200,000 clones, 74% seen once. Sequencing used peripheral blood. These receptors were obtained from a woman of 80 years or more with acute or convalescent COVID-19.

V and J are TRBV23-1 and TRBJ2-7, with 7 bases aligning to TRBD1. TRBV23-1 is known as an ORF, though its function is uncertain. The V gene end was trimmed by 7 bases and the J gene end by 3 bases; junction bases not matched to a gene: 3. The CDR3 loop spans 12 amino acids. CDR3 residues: CASKAGGYEQYF. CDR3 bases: TGCGCCAGCAAGGCAGGGGGCTACGAGCAGTACTTC.

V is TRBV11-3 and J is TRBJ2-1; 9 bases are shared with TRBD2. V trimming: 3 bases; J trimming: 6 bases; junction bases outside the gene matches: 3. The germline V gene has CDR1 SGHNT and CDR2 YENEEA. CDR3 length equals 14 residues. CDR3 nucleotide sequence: TGTGCCAGCAGCTTTAGCGGGAGCCCCAATGAGCAGTTCTTC. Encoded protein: CASSFSGSPNEQFF.

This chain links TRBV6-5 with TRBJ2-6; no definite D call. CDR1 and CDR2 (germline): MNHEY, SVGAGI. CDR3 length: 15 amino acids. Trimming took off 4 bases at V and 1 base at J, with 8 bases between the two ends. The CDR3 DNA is TGTGCCAGCAGTTTAAGAGGTTCTGGGGCCAACGTCCTGACTTTC. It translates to CASSLRGSGANVLTF.

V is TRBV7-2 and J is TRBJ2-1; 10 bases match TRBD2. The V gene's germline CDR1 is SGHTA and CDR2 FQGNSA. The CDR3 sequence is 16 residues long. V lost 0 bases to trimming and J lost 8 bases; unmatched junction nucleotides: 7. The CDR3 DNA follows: TGTGCCAGCAGCTTAGCGACAGCGGGAGGGCTATATGAGCAGTTCTTC. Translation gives CASSLATAGGLYEQFF.

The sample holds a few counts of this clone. DNA for the CDR3: TGTGCCAGCAGTGGATGGACTAGCGGTGAGCAGTTCTTC. Its protein is CASSGWTSGEQFF. This sequence joins TRBV2 and TRBJ2-1, with 10 bases identical to TRBD2. Per germline, CDR1 SNHLY and CDR2 FYNNEI. This CDR3 has 13 amino acids. The trim removed 4 bases at V and 9 bases at J, leaving 3 bases unmatched. Full variable domain (outside the CDR3, taken from reference TRBV2 and TRBJ2-1): EPEVTQTPSHQVTQMGQEVILRCVPISNHLYFYWYRQILGQKVEFLVSFYNNEISEKSEIFDDQFSVERPDGSNFTLKIRSTKLEDSAMYFCASSGWTSGEQFFGPGTRLTVL.